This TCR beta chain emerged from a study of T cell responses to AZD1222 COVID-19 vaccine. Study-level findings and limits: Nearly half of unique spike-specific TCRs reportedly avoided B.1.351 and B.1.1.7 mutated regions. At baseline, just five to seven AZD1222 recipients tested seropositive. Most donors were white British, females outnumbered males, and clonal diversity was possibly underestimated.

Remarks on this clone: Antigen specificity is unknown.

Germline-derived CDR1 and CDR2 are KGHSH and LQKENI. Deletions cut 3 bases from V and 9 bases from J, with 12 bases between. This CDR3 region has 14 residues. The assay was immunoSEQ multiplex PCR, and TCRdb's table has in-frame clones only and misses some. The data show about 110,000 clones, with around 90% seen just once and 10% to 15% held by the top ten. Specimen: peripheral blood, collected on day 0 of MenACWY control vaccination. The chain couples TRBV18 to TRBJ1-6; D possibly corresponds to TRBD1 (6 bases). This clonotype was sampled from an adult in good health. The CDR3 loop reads CASSPNREGSPLHF. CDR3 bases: TGTGCCAGCTCACCCAACAGGGAGGGTTCACCCCTCCACTTT.